This T cell receptor (beta chain) originates from a study of CD8 T cells in ankylosing spondylitis. Study-level findings and limits: A TCR beta motif of about eight highly homologous variants appeared characteristic of ankylosing spondylitis blood.

TCRdb fed the 5' RACE reads into MiXCR, producing one record per CDR3 protein. The table records a few hundred thousand distinct CDR3 sequences, under 25% of them present only once. About this clonotype: As yet, its antigen is unknown.

Germline values: CDR1 MNHEY, CDR2 SMNVEV (reference sequence). After removal of 6 bases from V and 2 bases from J, the junction contained 8 bases not matched to a gene. This CDR3 region has 15 residues. The sequence derives from a male donor with ankylosing spondylitis. Sequenced input: blood, either unsorted or a sorted T cell fraction (not recorded which). The chain couples TRBV27 to TRBJ2-5; 8 bases line up with TRBD2. The CDR3, as DNA: TGTGCCAGCAGCCGGGGGGGGCTGAAACAAGAGACCCAGTACTTC. Its protein product is CASSRGGLKQETQYF.